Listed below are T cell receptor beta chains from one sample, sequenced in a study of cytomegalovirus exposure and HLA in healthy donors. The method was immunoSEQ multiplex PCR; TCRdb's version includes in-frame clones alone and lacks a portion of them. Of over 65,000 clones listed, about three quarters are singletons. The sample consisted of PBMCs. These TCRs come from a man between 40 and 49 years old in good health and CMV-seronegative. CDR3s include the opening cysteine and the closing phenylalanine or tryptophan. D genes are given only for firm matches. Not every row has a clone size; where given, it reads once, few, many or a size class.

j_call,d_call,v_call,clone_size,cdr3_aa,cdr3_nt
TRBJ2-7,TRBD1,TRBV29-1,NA,CSAQTGGSYEQYF,TGCAGCGCACAGACAGGGGGATCCTACGAGCAGTACTTC
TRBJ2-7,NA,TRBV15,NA,CATSRDRLVGLKGEQYF,TGTGCCACCAGCAGAGATAGACTAGTGGGCTTAAAAGGCGAGCAGTACTTC
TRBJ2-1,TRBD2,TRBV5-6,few,CASSRRLAGGSNEQFF,TGTGCCAGCAGCCGCCGACTAGCGGGAGGTAGCAATGAGCAGTTCTTC
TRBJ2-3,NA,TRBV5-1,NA,CASTAAGRVTDTQYF,TGCGCCAGCACCGCTGCAGGGCGCGTGACAGATACGCAGTATTTT
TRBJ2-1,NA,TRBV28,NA,CASSSPAARTDNEQFF,TGTGCCAGCAGTTCCCCGGCAGCGAGGACAGACAATGAGCAGTTCTTC
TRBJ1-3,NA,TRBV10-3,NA,CAISATDSGNTIYF,TGTGCCATTAGTGCCACGGACAGTGGAAACACCATATATTTT
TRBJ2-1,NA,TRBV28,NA,CASSAEDEQFF,TGTGCCAGCAGTGCAGAGGATGAGCAGTTCTTC
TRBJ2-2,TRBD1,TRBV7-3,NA,CASSQQGARTGELFF,TGTGCCAGCAGCCAACAGGGGGCGAGGACCGGGGAGCTGTTTTTT
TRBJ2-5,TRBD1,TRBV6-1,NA,CASRWTGETQYF,TGTGCCAGCAGGTGGACAGGGGAGACCCAGTACTTC
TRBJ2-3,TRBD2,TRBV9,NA,CASSVAGSGGLDTQYF,TGTGCCAGCAGCGTAGCGGGTAGCGGGGGTCTAGATACGCAGTATTTT
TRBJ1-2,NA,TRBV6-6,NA,CASSPPSYSYTF,TGTGCCAGCAGCCCCCCTAGCTATAGCTACACCTTC
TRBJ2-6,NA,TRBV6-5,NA,CASSDGAGANVLTF,TGTGCCAGCAGTGACGGAGCTGGGGCCAACGTCCTGACTTTC
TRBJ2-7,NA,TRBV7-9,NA,CASSLAAGSEQYF,TGTGCCAGCAGCTTAGCGGCGGGGTCCGAGCAGTACTTC
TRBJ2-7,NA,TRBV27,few,CASSLSGGYEQYF,TGTGCCAGCAGTTTATCGGGAGGCTACGAGCAGTACTTC
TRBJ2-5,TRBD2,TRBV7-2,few,CASSFSGGGETQYF,TGTGCCAGCAGCTTTAGCGGGGGTGGAGAGACCCAGTACTTC
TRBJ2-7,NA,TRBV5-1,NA,CASSLEQGPTYEQYF,TGCGCCAGCAGCTTGGAACAGGGACCTACCTACGAGCAGTACTTC
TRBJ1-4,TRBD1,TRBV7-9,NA,CASSLGQGAIEKLFF,TGTGCCAGCAGCTTAGGTCAGGGGGCAATTGAAAAACTGTTTTTT
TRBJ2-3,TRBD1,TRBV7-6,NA,CASSLPGTGTDTQYF,TGTGCCAGCAGCTTACCCGGGACAGGCACAGATACGCAGTATTTT
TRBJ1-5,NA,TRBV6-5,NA,CASSEERVLPQHF,TGTGCCAGCAGTGAAGAGCGGGTCCTGCCCCAGCATTTT
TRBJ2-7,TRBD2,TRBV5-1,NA,CASRASGLYEQYF,TGCGCCAGCAGGGCTAGCGGACTCTACGAGCAGTACTTC
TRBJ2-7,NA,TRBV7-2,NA,CASSLGTSSYEQYF,TGTGCCAGCAGCCTCGGAACTAGCTCCTACGAGCAGTACTTC
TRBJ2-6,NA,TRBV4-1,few,CASSQGAGYGANVLTF,TGCGCCAGCAGCCAAGGAGCGGGTTACGGGGCCAACGTCCTGACTTTC
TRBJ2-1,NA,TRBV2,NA,CASSESGLRNNEQFF,TGTGCCAGCAGTGAATCGGGACTCAGAAACAATGAGCAGTTCTTC
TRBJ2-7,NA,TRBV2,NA,CASSWANYEQYF,TGTGCCAGCAGTTGGGCCAATTACGAGCAGTACTTC
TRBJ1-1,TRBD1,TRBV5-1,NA,CASSSTRQGDTEAFF,TGCGCCAGCAGCTCAACCCGACAGGGGGACACTGAAGCTTTCTTT
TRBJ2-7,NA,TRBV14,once,CASSPGRGDEQYF,TGTGCCAGCAGCCCGGGCAGGGGCGACGAGCAGTACTTC
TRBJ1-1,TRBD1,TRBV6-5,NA,CASRVTGGWTEAFF,TGTGCCAGCAGGGTGACAGGGGGCTGGACTGAAGCTTTCTTT
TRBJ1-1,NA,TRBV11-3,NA,CASSRGTEEAFF,TGTGCCAGCAGCCGGGGGACCGAAGAAGCTTTCTTT
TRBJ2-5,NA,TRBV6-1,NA,CASSLGAKETQYF,TGTGCCAGCAGTCTAGGGGCGAAAGAGACCCAGTACTTC
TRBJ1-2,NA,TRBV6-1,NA,CASSEVSFLNYGYTF,TGTGCCAGCAGTGAAGTCAGTTTTCTCAACTATGGCTACACCTTC
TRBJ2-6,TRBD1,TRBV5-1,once,CASSSSTQGALSSGANVLTF,TGCGCCAGCAGTTCCTCTACACAGGGGGCCTTATCCTCTGGGGCCAACGTCCTGACTTTC
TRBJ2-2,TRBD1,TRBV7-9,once,CSSSPNTGGLSTGELFF,TGTTCCAGCAGCCCGAATACAGGGGGCTTAAGCACCGGGGAGCTGTTTTTT
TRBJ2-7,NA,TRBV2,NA,CARARHSLPGNEQYF,TGTGCCAGGGCGAGGCACTCCCTCCCGGGGAACGAGCAGTACTTC
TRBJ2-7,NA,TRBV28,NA,CASSLLPWGVVYEQYF,TGTGCCAGCAGTTTATTGCCATGGGGGGTGGTCTACGAGCAGTACTTC
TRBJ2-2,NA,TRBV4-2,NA,CASSQGGGEAGELFF,TGTGCCAGCAGCCAAGGGGGTGGGGAGGCCGGGGAGCTGTTTTTT
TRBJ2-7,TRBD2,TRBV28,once,CASRGEWLAGIYEQYF,TGTGCCAGCAGGGGGGAGTGGCTAGCGGGGATCTACGAGCAGTACTTC
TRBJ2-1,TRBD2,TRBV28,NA,CASRGGGYNEQFF,TGTGCCAGCAGGGGCGGGGGGTACAATGAGCAGTTCTTC
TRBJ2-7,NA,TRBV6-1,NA,CASSEAGQTGYEQYF,TGTGCCAGCAGTGAAGCCGGACAGACGGGCTACGAGCAGTACTTC
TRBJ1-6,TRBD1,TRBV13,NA,CASSSLGGEANSPLHF,TGTGCCAGCAGCTCATTAGGGGGCGAAGCTAATTCACCCCTCCACTTT
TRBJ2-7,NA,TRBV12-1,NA,CASSPPPTSGNNEQYF,TGTGCCAGCAGCCCACCGCCGACTAGCGGGAACAACGAGCAGTACTTC
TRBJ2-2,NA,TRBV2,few,CATSGNTGELFF,TGTGCGACATCAGGGAACACCGGGGAGCTGTTTTTT
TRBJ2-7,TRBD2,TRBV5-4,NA,CASSAGVAGGPEQYF,TGTGCCAGCAGCGCGGGGGTAGCGGGGGGGCCCGAGCAGTACTTC
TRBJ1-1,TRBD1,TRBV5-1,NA,CASSADRVGNTEAFF,TGCGCCAGCAGCGCCGACAGGGTGGGGAACACTGAAGCTTTCTTT
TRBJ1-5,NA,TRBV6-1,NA,CASRSQGSTHQPQHF,TGTGCCAGCAGGTCACAAGGGAGCACGCATCAGCCCCAGCATTTT